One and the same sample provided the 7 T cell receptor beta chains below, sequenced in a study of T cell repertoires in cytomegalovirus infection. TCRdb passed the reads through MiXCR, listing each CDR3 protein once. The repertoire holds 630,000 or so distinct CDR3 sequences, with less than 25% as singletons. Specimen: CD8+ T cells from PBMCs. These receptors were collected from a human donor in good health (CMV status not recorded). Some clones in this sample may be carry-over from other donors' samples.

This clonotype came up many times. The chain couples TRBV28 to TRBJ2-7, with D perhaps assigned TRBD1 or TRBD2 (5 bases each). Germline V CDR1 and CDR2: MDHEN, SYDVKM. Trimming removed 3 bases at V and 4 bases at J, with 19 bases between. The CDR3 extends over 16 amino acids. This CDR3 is CASSFWASGGPYEQYF. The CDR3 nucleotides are TGTGCCAGCAGTTTCTGGGCGAGTGGGGGTCCATACGAGCAGTACTTC.

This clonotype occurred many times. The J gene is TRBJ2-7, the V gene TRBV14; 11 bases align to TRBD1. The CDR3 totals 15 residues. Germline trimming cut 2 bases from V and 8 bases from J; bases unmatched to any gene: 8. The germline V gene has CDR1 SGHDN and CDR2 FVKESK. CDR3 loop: CASSQPGGQGAKQYF. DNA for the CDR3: TGTGCCAGCAGCCAACCAGGCGGACAGGGGGCAAAGCAGTACTTC. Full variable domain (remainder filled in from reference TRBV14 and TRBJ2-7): EAGVTQFPSHSVIEKGQTVTLRCDPISGHDNLYWYRRVMGKEIKFLLHFVKESKQDESGMPNNRFLAERTGGTYSTLKVQPAELEDSGVYFCASSQPGGQGAKQYFGPGTRLTVT.

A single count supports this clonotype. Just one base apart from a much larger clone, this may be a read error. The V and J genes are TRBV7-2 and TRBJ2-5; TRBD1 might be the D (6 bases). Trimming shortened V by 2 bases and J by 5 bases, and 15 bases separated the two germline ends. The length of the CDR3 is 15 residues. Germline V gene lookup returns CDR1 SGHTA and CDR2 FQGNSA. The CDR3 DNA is TGTGCCAGCAGCTTAATCGGGACATCTGGGGAGACCCAGTACTTC. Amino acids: CASSLIGTSGETQYF.

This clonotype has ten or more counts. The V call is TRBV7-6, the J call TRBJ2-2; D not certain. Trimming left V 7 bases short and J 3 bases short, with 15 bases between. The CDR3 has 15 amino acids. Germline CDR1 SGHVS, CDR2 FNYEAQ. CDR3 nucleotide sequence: TGTGCCAGCACCTCCAGACGTGGGGACACCGGGGAGCTGTTTTTT. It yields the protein CASTSRRGDTGELFF.

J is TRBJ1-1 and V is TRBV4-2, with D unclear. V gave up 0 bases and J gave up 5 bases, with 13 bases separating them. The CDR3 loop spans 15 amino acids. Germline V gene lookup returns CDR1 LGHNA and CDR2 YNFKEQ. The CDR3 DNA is TGTGCCAGCAGCCAAGATCAATTGGGAGGGACTGAAGCTTTCTTT. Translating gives CASSQDQLGGTEAFF.

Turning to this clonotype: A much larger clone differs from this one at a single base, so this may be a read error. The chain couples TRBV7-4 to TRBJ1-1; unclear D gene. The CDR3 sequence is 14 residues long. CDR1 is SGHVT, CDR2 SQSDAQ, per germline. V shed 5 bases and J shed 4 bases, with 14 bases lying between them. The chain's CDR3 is CASSEGGVSTEAFF. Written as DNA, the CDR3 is TGTGCCAGCAGCGAGGGCGGGGTTAGCACTGAAGCTTTCTTT.

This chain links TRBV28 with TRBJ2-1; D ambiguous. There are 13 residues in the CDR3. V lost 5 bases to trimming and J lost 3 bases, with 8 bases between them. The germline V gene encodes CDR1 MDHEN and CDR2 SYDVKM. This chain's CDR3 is CASSPVNYNEQFF. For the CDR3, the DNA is TGTGCCAGCAGTCCCGTCAACTACAATGAGCAGTTCTTC.